Listed below are T cell receptor beta chains from one sample, sequenced in a study of T cell changes during pregnancy in multiple sclerosis. Profiling relied on immunoSEQ multiplex PCR, and the TCRdb table lists in-frame clones only, not all of them. Of 84,000 or so clones detected, 94% appear once; the ten largest clones hold roughly 0.81%. The sequencing used peripheral blood, collected in the third trimester of pregnancy. These receptors all come from a female donor with multiple sclerosis, enrolled in a pregnancy study. Both conserved end residues are part of each CDR3.

v_call: TRBV18; cdr3_length: 15; j_call: TRBJ2-3; cdr3_aa: CASSRTSGTTDTQYF
v_call: TRBV20-1; cdr3_length: 11; j_call: TRBJ2-7; cdr3_aa: CSAHQGGEQYF
v_call: TRBV4-1; cdr3_length: 16; j_call: TRBJ1-5; cdr3_aa: CASSQDERDSNQPQHF
v_call: TRBV6-1; cdr3_length: 14; j_call: TRBJ1-2; cdr3_aa: CASSERRSEYGYTF
v_call: TRBV2; cdr3_length: 15; j_call: TRBJ1-5; cdr3_aa: CASNPTGGRDQPQHF
v_call: TRBV6-1; cdr3_length: 15; j_call: TRBJ2-1; cdr3_aa: CASIRLAGIYNEQFF
v_call: TRBV25-1; cdr3_length: 13; j_call: TRBJ2-2; cdr3_aa: CASSSQWVGELFF
v_call: TRBV4-1; cdr3_length: 12; j_call: TRBJ2-1; cdr3_aa: CASSHPRLAQFF
v_call: TRBV28; cdr3_length: 14; j_call: TRBJ2-2; cdr3_aa: CASTAGLYTGELFF
v_call: TRBV12-5; cdr3_length: 18; j_call: TRBJ1-2; cdr3_aa: CASGLVLGQGANNYGYTF
v_call: TRBV27; cdr3_length: 13; j_call: TRBJ2-2; cdr3_aa: CATLLGGGEKMFF
v_call: TRBV28; cdr3_length: 16; j_call: TRBJ2-4; cdr3_aa: CASSFLGQGHKNIQYF
v_call: TRBV5-1; cdr3_length: 14; j_call: TRBJ1-3; cdr3_aa: CASSLAGQGDTIYF
v_call: TRBV19; cdr3_length: 13; j_call: TRBJ1-1; cdr3_aa: CASSGQANTEAFF
v_call: TRBV7-6; cdr3_length: 13; j_call: TRBJ2-4; cdr3_aa: CASSFGDKNIQYF
v_call: TRBV7-3; cdr3_length: 19; j_call: TRBJ2-6; cdr3_aa: CASSLPGGSGRDGANVLTF
v_call: TRBV7-6; cdr3_length: 16; j_call: TRBJ2-1; cdr3_aa: CASSLVLAGSNNEQFF
v_call: TRBV5-4; cdr3_length: 14; j_call: TRBJ1-2; cdr3_aa: CASSLPAGFDGYTF
v_call: TRBV7-8; cdr3_length: 16; j_call: TRBJ2-7; cdr3_aa: CASSLGEREVGYEQYF
v_call: TRBV29-1; cdr3_length: 13; j_call: TRBJ2-1; cdr3_aa: CSVRASEYNEQFF
v_call: TRBV5-1; cdr3_length: 15; j_call: TRBJ1-2; cdr3_aa: CASSTGGGASYGYTF
v_call: TRBV29-1; cdr3_length: 12; j_call: TRBJ2-1; cdr3_aa: CSVPAVRDEQFF
v_call: TRBV27; cdr3_length: 13; j_call: TRBJ1-1; cdr3_aa: CASSLQQGYEAFF
v_call: TRBV4-2; cdr3_length: 15; j_call: TRBJ1-4; cdr3_aa: CASSQTGGTNEKLFF
v_call: TRBV19; cdr3_length: 18; j_call: TRBJ2-4; cdr3_aa: CASSAAMGREMSKNIQYF
v_call: TRBV7-2; cdr3_length: 15; j_call: TRBJ2-7; cdr3_aa: CASSSSFHRAGEQYF
v_call: TRBV29-1; cdr3_length: 13; j_call: TRBJ2-3; cdr3_aa: CSVEGVGVDTQYF
v_call: TRBV15; cdr3_length: 16; j_call: TRBJ2-3; cdr3_aa: CATSRVKGLGTDTQYF
v_call: TRBV6-6; cdr3_length: 12; j_call: TRBJ2-1; cdr3_aa: CASSPTYNEQFF
v_call: TRBV7-9; cdr3_length: 13; j_call: TRBJ2-5; cdr3_aa: CASSLEVGSSQYF
v_call: TRBV18; cdr3_length: 16; j_call: TRBJ2-5; cdr3_aa: CASSPNLAGGLETQYF
v_call: TRBV9; cdr3_length: 14; j_call: TRBJ1-5; cdr3_aa: CASSVGDINQPQHF
v_call: TRBV5-8; cdr3_length: 14; j_call: TRBJ1-2; cdr3_aa: CASERSQRLLGYTF
v_call: TRBV5-1; cdr3_length: 14; j_call: TRBJ1-6; cdr3_aa: CASARESYNSPLHF
v_call: TRBV12-2; cdr3_length: 15; j_call: TRBJ2-2; cdr3_aa: CASRLGTGITGELFF
v_call: TRBV7-2; cdr3_length: 15; j_call: TRBJ2-1; cdr3_aa: CASSLVSGTYNEQFF
v_call: TRBV28; cdr3_length: 12; j_call: TRBJ2-7; cdr3_aa: CASSPGAYEQYF
v_call: TRBV5-4; cdr3_length: 16; j_call: TRBJ2-1; cdr3_aa: CASSPILGRDYNEQFF
v_call: TRBV9; cdr3_length: 13; j_call: TRBJ2-2; cdr3_aa: CASSVDGTGELFF
v_call: TRBV9; cdr3_length: 19; j_call: TRBJ2-1; cdr3_aa: CASSVYASGTSGRGNEQFF
v_call: TRBV6-1; cdr3_length: 13; j_call: TRBJ2-7; cdr3_aa: CASATSGSYEQYF
v_call: TRBV2; cdr3_length: 15; j_call: TRBJ1-6; cdr3_aa: CASRGQGARGSPLHF